The next 19 T cell receptor beta chains were all read from a single sample in a study of blood T cell repertoires in COVID-19. Generated by immunoSEQ multiplex PCR, the TCRdb table keeps only in-frame clones and is missing some. Counted here are around 49,000 clones, approximately 88% occurring once; the ten biggest clones make up 2.2%. Sequencing used peripheral blood. These receptors were obtained from a human donor in a cohort sampled during active COVID-19.

The chain links TRBV6-5 to TRBJ1-4; TRBD1 aligns across 8 bases. The CDR3 has 14 amino acids. V lost 8 bases, J lost 5 bases, and 7 bases stayed unmatched. Germline CDR1 reads MNHEY; CDR2 reads SVGAGI. The CDR3 here is CASRGTGLNEKLFF. CDR3 in DNA: TGTGCCAGCCGAGGGACAGGACTAAATGAAAAACTGTTTTTT.

Turning to this clone: One end of the junction fails to match germline, which may point to a read error. The rearrangement links TRBV7-2 to TRBJ2-4; TRBD2 matches 13 bases. The CDR3 is made up of 13 amino acids. The germline gives CDR1 SGHTA, CDR2 FQGNSA. In DNA, the CDR3 is TGTGCCAGCAGCCCCAAAGGACTAGCGGGAGTTCACTTC. Translated, it gives CASSPKGLAGVHF.

V and J are TRBV29-1 and TRBJ1-1, with a possible D match to TRBD1 (5 bases). The CDR3 is made up of 14 amino acids. Germline V lookup: CDR1 SQVTM, CDR2 ANQGSEA. The V end was cut by 4 bases, the J end by 3 bases, with 15 bases between. The CDR3 protein is CSVARSGGDTEAFF. CDR3 DNA sequence: TGCAGCGTTGCACGTTCGGGGGGAGACACTGAAGCTTTCTTT.

This chain uses TRBV29-1 with TRBJ1-3; no firm D call. In germline, CDR1 is SQVTM, CDR2 ANQGSEA. The CDR3 is 14 amino acids. The ends were cut back, 4 bases at V and 0 bases at J, with 10 bases in the middle. This CDR3 is CSVVVTSSGNTIYF. The CDR3 bases are TGCAGCGTTGTTGTAACTTCCTCTGGAAACACCATATATTTT.

The chain is built from TRBV5-1 and TRBJ2-5, with 9 bases aligning to TRBD1. This CDR3 has 14 residues. Germline V gene sequence: CDR1 SGHRS, CDR2 YFSETQ. V lost 5 bases and J lost 1; bases outside the gene matches: 3. The CDR3 here is CASRTTGGQETQYF. The CDR3 region has the DNA TGCGCCAGCAGAACGACAGGGGGCCAAGAGACCCAGTACTTC.

The CDR3 sequence is CASSIPPVYSGNTIYF. In DNA, the CDR3 is TGTGCCAGTAGTATACCGCCAGTATACTCTGGAAACACCATATATTTT. This rearrangement joins TRBV19 to TRBJ1-3, with D unclear. The germline V gene has CDR1 LNHDA and CDR2 SQIVND (reference sequence). Trimming shortened V by 2 bases and J by 0 bases, and 11 bases separated the two germline ends. The CDR3 is 16 residues long.

V and J are TRBV3-1 (or the pseudogene TRBV3-2) and TRBJ2-2; 7 nucleotides align to TRBD2. V lost 9 bases, J lost 6 bases, and 7 bases stayed unmatched. Germline values: CDR1 LGHDT, CDR2 YNNKEL (reference sequence). The CDR3 totals 13 residues. CDR3 sequence: CARVRTSAGELFF. The CDR3 bases are TGTGCCAGGGTCCGGACTAGTGCCGGGGAGCTGTTTTTT.

The rearrangement uses TRBV5-1 and TRBJ2-5, with 7 bases fitting TRBD1. Looked up from germline, CDR1 is SGHRS and CDR2 is YFSETQ. V lost 5 bases and J lost 5; bases outside the gene matches: 12. The CDR3 has 15 amino acids. The CDR3 sequence is CASRRGPGFEETQYF. As DNA, the CDR3 is TGCGCCAGCAGAAGGGGGCCCGGCTTCGAGGAGACCCAGTACTTC.

The chain employs TRBV6-5 and TRBJ2-3, with D tentatively TRBD2 (6 bases). V lost 5 bases and J 10 bases, leaving 13 bases between the germline ends. The V gene's germline CDR1 is MNHEY and CDR2 SVGAGI. This CDR3 has 12 residues. The CDR3 DNA reads as TGTGCCAGCAGTCCTCGACTAGGCTCGCAGTATTTT. Translating gives CASSPRLGSQYF.

V usage is TRBV5-1 and J usage is TRBJ2-2; D possibly corresponds to TRBD2 (6 bases). The germline CDR1 and CDR2 sequences are SGHRS and YFSETQ. CDR3 length equals 14 residues. Deletions cut 4 bases from V and 1 base from J, with 8 bases between. The CDR3 is CASSNSGNTGELFF. CDR3 nucleotide sequence: TGCGCCAGCAGCAATAGCGGGAACACCGGGGAGCTGTTTTTT.

This chain links TRBV12-5 with TRBJ2-2; TRBD2 aligns across 10 bases. Looked up from germline, CDR1 is LGHNT and CDR2 is FRNRAP. The CDR3 consists of 15 residues. The V gene end was trimmed by 5 bases and the J gene end by 1 base; junction bases not matched to a gene: 1. In DNA, the CDR3 is TGTGCTAGTGGTGGACTAGCGGTGAACACCGGGGAGCTGTTTTTT. As protein: CASGGLAVNTGELFF.

The rearrangement uses TRBV19 and TRBJ2-7; 9 nucleotides line up with TRBD1. Germline assignment: CDR1 LNHDA and CDR2 SQIVND (reference sequence). The CDR3 runs to 11 residues. V shed 10 bases and J 6 bases; nucleotides not matched to a gene: 4. CDR3 protein: CATQGALEQYF. In nucleotides, the CDR3 is TGTGCCACACAGGGGGCTCTCGAGCAGTACTTC. Variable domain in full (rest from reference TRBV19 and TRBJ2-7): DGGITQSPKYLFRKEGQNVTLSCEQNLNHDAMYWYRQDPGQGLRLIYYSQIVNDFQKGDIAEGYSVSREKKESFPLTVTSAQKNPTAFYLCATQGALEQYFGPGTRLTVT.

The rearrangement uses TRBV29-1 and TRBJ1-1; 8 bases are shared with TRBD1. Germline V CDR1 and CDR2: SQVTM, ANQGSEA. There are 13 residues in the CDR3. The ends lost 5 bases at V and 6 bases at J; junction bases unmatched: 8. This CDR3 reads CSVRGTGFAEAFF. As DNA, the CDR3 is TGCAGCGTTAGAGGGACAGGTTTTGCTGAAGCTTTCTTT.

Only a few counts were recorded for this clone. The chain is built from TRBV28 and TRBJ2-7, with no clear D. The CDR3 consists of 12 residues. The ends were cut back, 6 bases at V and 6 bases at J, with 12 bases in the middle. In germline, CDR1 is MDHEN, CDR2 SYDVKM. The CDR3 sequence: CASSLSGSEQYF. CDR3 coding DNA: TGTGCCAGCAGCCTCTCCGGGTCCGAGCAGTACTTC.

The V call is TRBV29-1, the J call TRBJ2-1, with TRBD2 as a possible D gene (6 bases). CDR3 length equals 12 residues. Germline V gene sequence: CDR1 SQVTM, CDR2 ANQGSEA. V was shortened by 6 bases and J by 7 bases, with 13 bases between the two germline ends. The CDR3 DNA follows: TGCAGCGTCGGGACTCGGGGGAATGAGCAGTTCTTC. Its protein is CSVGTRGNEQFF.

The chain joins TRBV18 to TRBJ2-3; 13 positions agree with TRBD2. This CDR3 comprises 17 residues. Germline loops: CDR1 KGHSH, CDR2 LQKENI. V lost 0 bases and J lost 6; bases outside the gene matches: 6. CDR3 residues: CASSPPTSGGYVDTQYF. As DNA, the CDR3 is TGTGCCAGCTCACCACCGACTAGCGGGGGGTATGTGGATACGCAGTATTTT.

This chain uses TRBV7-6 with TRBJ1-2; 8 bases align to TRBD1. V was pared by 5 bases and J by 2 bases, with 7 bases of the junction left unmatched. CDR1 is SGHVS and CDR2 is FNYEAQ in the germline V gene. The CDR3 sequence is 15 residues long. The CDR3 here is CASSLGQGANYGYTF. CDR3 DNA: TGTGCCAGCAGCCTGGGGCAGGGGGCGAACTATGGCTACACCTTC.

This chain uses TRBV7-6 with TRBJ2-5, with TRBD2 matching over 15 bases. Trimming removed 5 bases from V and 5 bases from J; junction bases left unmatched: 9. Germline V CDR1 and CDR2: SGHVS, FNYEAQ. The CDR3 totals 17 residues. As DNA, the CDR3 is TGTGCCAGCAGCCAGGGACTAGCGGGAGGTTGGAGGGAGACCCAGTACTTC. Its protein is CASSQGLAGGWRETQYF.

The rearrangement joins TRBV5-4 to TRBJ2-3; the match to TRBD2 covers 13 bases. V lost 4 bases to trimming and J lost 1 base; unmatched junction nucleotides: 3. The CDR3 is made up of 16 amino acids. The germline CDR1 and CDR2 sequences are SGHNT and YYREEE (reference sequence). This CDR3 is CASSPGLAGRTDTQYF. Here the CDR3 DNA reads TGTGCCAGCAGCCCGGGACTAGCGGGGCGCACAGATACGCAGTATTTT.